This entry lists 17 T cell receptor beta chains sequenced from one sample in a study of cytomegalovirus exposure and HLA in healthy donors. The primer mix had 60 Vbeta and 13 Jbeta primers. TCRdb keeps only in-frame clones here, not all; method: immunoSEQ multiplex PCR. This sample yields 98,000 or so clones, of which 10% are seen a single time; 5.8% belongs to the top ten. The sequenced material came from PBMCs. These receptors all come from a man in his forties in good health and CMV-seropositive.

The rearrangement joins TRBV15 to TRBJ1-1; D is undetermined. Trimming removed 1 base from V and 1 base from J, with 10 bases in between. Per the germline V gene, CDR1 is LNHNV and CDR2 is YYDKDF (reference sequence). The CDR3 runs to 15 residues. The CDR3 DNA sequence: TGTGCCACCAGCAGAGTGGCCGGGAAGAACACTGAAGCTTTCTTT. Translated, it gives CATSRVAGKNTEAFF.

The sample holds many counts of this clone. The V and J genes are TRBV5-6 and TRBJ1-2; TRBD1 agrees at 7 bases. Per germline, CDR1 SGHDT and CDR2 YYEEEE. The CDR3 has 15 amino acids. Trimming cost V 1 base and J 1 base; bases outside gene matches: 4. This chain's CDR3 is CASSLSGTVNYGYTF. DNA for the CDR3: TGTGCCAGCAGCTTGTCCGGGACAGTTAACTATGGCTACACCTTC. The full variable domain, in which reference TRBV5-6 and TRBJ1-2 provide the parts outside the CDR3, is DAGVTQSPTHLIKTRGQQVTLRCSPKSGHDTVSWYQQALGQGPQFIFQYYEEEERQRGNFPDRFSGHQFPNYSSELNVNALLLGDSALYLCASSLSGTVNYGYTFGSGTRLTVV.

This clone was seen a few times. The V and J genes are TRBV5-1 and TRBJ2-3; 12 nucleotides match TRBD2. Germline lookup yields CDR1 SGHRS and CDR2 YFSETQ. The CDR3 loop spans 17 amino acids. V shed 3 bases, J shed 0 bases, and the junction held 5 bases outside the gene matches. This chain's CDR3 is CASSWTSGVASTDTQYF. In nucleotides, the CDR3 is TGCGCCAGCAGCTGGACTAGCGGGGTCGCTAGCACAGATACGCAGTATTTT.

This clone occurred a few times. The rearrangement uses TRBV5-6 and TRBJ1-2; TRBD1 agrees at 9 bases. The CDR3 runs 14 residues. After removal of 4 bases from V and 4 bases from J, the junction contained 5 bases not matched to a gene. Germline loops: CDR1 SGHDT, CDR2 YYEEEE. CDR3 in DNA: TGTGCCAGCAGCCTGGGACAGGGAATCTATGGCTACACCTTC. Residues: CASSLGQGIYGYTF.

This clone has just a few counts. The CDR3 DNA follows: TGTGCCAGCAGCCTGGGACTAGCAACCCCCAATGAGCAGTTCTTC. This codes for CASSLGLATPNEQFF. The V gene is TRBV7-8, the J gene TRBJ2-1, with 9 positions matching TRBD2. The CDR3 sequence is 15 residues long. V gave up 5 bases and J gave up 6 bases; unmatched junction bases: 8. The germline gives CDR1 SGHVS, CDR2 FQNEAQ.

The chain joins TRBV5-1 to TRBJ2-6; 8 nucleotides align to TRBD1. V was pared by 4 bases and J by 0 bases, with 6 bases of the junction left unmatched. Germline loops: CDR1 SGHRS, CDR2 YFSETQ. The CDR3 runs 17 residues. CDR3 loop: CASSLQGAPSGANVLTF. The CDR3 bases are TGCGCCAGCAGCCTCCAGGGGGCGCCCTCTGGGGCCAACGTCCTGACTTTC.

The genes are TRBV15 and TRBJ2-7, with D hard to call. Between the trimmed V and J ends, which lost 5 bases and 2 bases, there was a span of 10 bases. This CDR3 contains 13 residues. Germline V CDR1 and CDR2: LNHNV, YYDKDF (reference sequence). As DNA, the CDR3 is TGTGCCACCAGCGAAAGAGGTACCTACGAGCAGTACTTC. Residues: CATSERGTYEQYF. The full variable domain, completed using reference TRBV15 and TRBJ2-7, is DAMVIQNPRYQVTQFGKPVTLSCSQTLNHNVMYWYQQKSSQAPKLLFHYYDKDFNNEADTPDNFQSRRPNTSFCFLDIRSPGLGDTAMYLCATSERGTYEQYFGPGTRLTVT.

Here the CDR3 reads CASKGLAADEQYF. The DNA of the CDR3 is TGTGCCAGCAAGGGACTAGCGGCCGACGAGCAGTACTTC. The rearrangement uses TRBV19 and TRBJ2-7; 11 bases are a match to TRBD2. The junction had 6 bases not matched to a gene; V was cut back by 9 bases and J by 5 bases. Germline CDR1 and CDR2: LNHDA and SQIVND (reference sequence). The CDR3 is 13 residues long.

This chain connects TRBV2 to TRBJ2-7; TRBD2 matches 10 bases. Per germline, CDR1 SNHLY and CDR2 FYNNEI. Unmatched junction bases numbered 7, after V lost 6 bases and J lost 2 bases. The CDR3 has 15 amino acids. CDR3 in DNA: TGTGCCAGCAGGTTGCTAAGCGGGGGGGCCTACGAGCAGTACTTC. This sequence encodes CASRLLSGGAYEQYF.

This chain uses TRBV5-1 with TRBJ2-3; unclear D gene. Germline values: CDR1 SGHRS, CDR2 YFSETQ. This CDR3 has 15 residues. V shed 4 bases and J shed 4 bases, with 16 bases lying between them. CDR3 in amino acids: CASSLFEAEADTQYF. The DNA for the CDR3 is TGCGCCAGCAGCCTATTCGAAGCCGAAGCAGATACGCAGTATTTT.

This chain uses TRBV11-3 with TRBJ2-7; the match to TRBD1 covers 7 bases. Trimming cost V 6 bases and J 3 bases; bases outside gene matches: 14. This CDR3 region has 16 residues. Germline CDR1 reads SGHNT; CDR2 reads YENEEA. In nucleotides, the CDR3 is TGTGCCAGCAGTTTTCTCGCCGGGACAGAACGCTACGAGCAGTACTTC. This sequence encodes CASSFLAGTERYEQYF.

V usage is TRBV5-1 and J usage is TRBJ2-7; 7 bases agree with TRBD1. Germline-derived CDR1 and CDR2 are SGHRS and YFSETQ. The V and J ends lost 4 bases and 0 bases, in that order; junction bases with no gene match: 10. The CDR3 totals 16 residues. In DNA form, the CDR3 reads TGCGCCAGCAGCCTCCGGAGTGGACAGGCCTCCTACGAGCAGTACTTC. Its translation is CASSLRSGQASYEQYF.

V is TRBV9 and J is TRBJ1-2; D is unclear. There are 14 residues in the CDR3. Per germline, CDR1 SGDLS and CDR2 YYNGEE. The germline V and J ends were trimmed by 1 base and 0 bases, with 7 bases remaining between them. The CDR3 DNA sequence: TGTGCCAGCAGCGTATTCAACTCTAACTATGGCTACACCTTC. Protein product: CASSVFNSNYGYTF.

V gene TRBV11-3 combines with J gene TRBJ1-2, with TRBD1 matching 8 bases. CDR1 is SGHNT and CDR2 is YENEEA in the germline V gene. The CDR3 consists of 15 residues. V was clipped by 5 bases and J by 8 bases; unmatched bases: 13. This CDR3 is CASSPGGATSGGYTF. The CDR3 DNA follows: TGTGCCAGCAGCCCAGGGGGCGCAACCTCAGGAGGCTACACCTTC.

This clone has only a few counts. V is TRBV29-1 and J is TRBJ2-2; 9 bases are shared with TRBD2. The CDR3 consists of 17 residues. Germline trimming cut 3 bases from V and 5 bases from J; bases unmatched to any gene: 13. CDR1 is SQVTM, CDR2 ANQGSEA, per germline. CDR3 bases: TGCAGCGTTGACTTGGGTAGCGGGAGCTACAGTACCGGGGAGCTGTTTTTT. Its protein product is CSVDLGSGSYSTGELFF.

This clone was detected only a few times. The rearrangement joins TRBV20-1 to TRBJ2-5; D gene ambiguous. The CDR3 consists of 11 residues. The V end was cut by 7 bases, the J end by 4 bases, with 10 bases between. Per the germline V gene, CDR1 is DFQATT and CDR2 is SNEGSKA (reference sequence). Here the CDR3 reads CSGATAETQYF. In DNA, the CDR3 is TGCAGTGGAGCAACCGCAGAGACCCAGTACTTC.

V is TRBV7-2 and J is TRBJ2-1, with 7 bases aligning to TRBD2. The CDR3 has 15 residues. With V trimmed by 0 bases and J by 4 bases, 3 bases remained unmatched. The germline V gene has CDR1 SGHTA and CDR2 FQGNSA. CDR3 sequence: CASSLAASGYNEQFF. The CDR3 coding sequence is TGTGCCAGCAGCTTAGCGGCTAGCGGTTACAATGAGCAGTTCTTC.